The source of this T cell receptor beta chain is a study of regulatory T cells in long-lasting Graves disease. The wider study: Antithyroid drug exposure in newly diagnosed Graves' patients had lasted under 3 months.

For this clonotype: Its matching antigen is unknown.

Building the TCR beta libraries relied on iRepertoire HTBI primers, and CDR3 regions underwent Arm-PCR. MiXCR, applied by TCRdb to the multiplex PCR reads, yields one record per CDR3 protein. The sample has about 420,000 distinct CDR3 sequences, about 17% seen once. Time point described: newly diagnosed GD, antithyroid drugs for less than 3 months. PBMC RNA served as the TCR library source. Study-wide findings and caveats: Newly diagnosed disease favored TRBV20-1 and TRBJ2-1 over persistent disease. The study found lower TCR diversity in persistent Graves' patients than in newly diagnosed ones.

The CDR3 is 20 residues long. In germline, CDR1 is MDHEN, CDR2 SYDVKM. Trimming took off 5 bases at V and 6 bases at J, with 34 bases between the two ends. This sample was shared with a second study, whose subject was T cells in Graves' hyperthyroidism and ophthalmopathy. That paper adds: Before onset, by a median of about six months, the model predicted ophthalmopathy.

Source: peripheral blood mononuclear cells (PBMCs), taken at new diagnosis, from a patient treated with antithyroid drugs. The V call is TRBV28, the J call TRBJ2-5, with D unclear. This TCR was recovered from a woman younger than 35 with Graves disease. The CDR3 here is CASSDSRSLEQREIRKTQYF. The CDR3 DNA sequence: TGTGCCAGCAGTGATTCCCGTTCCTTAGAGCAACGTGAAATCCGAAAGACCCAGTACTTC.